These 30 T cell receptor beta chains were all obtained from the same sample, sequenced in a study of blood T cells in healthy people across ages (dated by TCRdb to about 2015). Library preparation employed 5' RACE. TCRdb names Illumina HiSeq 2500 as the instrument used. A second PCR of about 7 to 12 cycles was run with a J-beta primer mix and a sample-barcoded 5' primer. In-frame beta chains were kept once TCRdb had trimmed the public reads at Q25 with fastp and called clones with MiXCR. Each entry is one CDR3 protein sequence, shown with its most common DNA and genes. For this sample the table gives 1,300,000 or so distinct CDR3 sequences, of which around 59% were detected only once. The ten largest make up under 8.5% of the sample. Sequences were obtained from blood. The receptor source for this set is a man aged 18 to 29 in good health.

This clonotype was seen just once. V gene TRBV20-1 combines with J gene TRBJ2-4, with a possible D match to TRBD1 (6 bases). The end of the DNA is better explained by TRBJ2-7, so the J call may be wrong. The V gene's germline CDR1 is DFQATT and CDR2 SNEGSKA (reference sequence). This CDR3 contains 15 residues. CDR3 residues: CSASLHRVNLYEQYF. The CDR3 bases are TGCAGTGCTAGTTTGCACAGGGTGAATCTCTACGAGCAGTACTTC.

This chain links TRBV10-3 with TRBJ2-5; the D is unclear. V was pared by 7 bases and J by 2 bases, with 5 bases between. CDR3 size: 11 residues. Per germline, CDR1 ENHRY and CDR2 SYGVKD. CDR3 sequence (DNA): TGTGCCATCAAGATTCAAGAGACCCAGTACTTC. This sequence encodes CAIKIQETQYF.

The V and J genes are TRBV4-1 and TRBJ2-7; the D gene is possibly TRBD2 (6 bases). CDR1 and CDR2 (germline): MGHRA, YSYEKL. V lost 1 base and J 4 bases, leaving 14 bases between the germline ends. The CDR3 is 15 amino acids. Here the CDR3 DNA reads TGCGCCAGCAGCCAAGGGAGAGCGGGCTCGTACGAGCAGTACTTC. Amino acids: CASSQGRAGSYEQYF.

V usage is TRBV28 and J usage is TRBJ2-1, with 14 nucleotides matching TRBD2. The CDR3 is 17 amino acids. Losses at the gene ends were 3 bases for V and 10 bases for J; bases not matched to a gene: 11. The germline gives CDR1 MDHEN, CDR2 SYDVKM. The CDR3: CASSFIGLGLAGEEQFF. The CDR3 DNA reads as TGTGCCAGCAGTTTTATTGGCCTGGGACTAGCGGGGGAAGAGCAGTTCTTC.

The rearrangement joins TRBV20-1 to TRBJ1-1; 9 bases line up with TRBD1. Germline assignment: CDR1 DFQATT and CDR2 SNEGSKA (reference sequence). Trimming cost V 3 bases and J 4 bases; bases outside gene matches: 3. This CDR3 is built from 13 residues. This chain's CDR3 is CSARGTGSTEAFF. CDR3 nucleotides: TGCAGTGCTAGGGGGACAGGGAGCACTGAAGCTTTCTTT.

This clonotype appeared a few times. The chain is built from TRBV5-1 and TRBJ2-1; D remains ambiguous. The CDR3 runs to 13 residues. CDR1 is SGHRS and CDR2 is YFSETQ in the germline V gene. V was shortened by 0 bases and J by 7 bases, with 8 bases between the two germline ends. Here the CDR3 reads CASSLARWNEQFF. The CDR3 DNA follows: TGCGCCAGCAGCTTGGCCAGGTGGAATGAGCAGTTCTTC.

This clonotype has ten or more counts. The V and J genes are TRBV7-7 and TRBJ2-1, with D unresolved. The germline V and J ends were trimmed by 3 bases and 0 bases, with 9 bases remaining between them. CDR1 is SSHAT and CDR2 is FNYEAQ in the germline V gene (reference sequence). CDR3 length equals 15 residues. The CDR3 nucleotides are TGTGCCAGCAGCTTTGATAGGAGCTCCTACAATGAGCAGTTCTTC. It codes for CASSFDRSSYNEQFF.

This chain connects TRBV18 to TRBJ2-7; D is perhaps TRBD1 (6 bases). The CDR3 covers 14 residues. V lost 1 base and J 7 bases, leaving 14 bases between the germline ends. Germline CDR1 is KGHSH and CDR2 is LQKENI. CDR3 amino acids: CASSPRTEQYEQYF. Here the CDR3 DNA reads TGTGCCAGCTCACCACGGACAGAGCAATATGAGCAGTACTTC.

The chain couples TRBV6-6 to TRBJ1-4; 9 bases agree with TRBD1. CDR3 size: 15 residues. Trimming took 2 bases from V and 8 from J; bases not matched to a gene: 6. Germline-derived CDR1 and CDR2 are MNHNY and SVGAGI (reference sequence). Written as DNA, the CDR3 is TGTGCCAGCAGTTACACACAGGGGGCGAGGGAAAAACTGTTTTTT. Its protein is CASSYTQGAREKLFF.

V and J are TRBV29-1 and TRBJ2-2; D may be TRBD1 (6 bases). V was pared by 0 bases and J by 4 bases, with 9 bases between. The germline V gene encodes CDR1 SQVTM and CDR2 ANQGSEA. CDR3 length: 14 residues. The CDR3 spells CSVEEQGTTGELFF. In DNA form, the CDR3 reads TGCAGCGTTGAAGAACAGGGAACCACCGGGGAGCTGTTTTTT.

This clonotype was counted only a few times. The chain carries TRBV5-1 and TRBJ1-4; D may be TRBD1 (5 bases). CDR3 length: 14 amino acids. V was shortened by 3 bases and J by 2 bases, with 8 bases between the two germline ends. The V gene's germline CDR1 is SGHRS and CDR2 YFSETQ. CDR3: CASSWRDTNEKLFF. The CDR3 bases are TGCGCCAGCAGCTGGCGGGACACTAATGAAAAACTGTTTTTT.

The CDR3 sequence is CSAMGQGASTDTQYF. The DNA of the CDR3 is TGCAGTGCTATGGGACAGGGGGCTTCCACAGATACGCAGTATTTT. The chain recombines TRBV20-1 with TRBJ2-3; 12 nucleotides agree with TRBD1. Germline CDR1 and CDR2: DFQATT and SNEGSKA (reference sequence). This CDR3 has 15 amino acids. Losses at the gene ends were 4 bases for V and 2 bases for J; bases not matched to a gene: 4.

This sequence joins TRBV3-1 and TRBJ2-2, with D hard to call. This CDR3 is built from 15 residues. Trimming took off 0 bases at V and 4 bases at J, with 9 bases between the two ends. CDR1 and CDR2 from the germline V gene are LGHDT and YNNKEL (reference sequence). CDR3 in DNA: TGTGCCAGCAGCCAAGATGCGTGGGGCACCGGGGAGCTGTTTTTT. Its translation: CASSQDAWGTGELFF.

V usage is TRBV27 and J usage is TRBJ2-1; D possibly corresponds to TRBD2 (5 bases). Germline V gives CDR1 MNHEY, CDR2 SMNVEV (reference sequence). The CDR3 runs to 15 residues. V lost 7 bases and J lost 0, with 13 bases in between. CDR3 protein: CASTEAPSSYNEQFF. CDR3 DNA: TGTGCCAGCACGGAGGCCCCAAGCTCCTACAATGAGCAGTTCTTC.

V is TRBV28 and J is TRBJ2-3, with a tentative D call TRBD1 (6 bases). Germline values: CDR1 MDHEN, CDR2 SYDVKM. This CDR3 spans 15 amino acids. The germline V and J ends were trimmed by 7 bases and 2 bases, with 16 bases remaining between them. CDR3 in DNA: TGTGCCAGCATCCGAGGGGGTACCCACACAGATACGCAGTATTTT. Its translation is CASIRGGTHTDTQYF.

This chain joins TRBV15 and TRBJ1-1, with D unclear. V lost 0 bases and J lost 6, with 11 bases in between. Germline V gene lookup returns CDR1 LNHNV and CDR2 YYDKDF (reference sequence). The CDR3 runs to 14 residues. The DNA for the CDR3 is TGTGCCACCAGCAGAGATCTCGGACTCCCTGAAGCTTTCTTT. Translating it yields CATSRDLGLPEAFF. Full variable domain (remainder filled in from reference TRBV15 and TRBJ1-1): DAMVIQNPRYQVTQFGKPVTLSCSQTLNHNVMYWYQQKSSQAPKLLFHYYDKDFNNEADTPDNFQSRRPNTSFCFLDIRSPGLGDTAMYLCATSRDLGLPEAFFGQGTRLTVV.

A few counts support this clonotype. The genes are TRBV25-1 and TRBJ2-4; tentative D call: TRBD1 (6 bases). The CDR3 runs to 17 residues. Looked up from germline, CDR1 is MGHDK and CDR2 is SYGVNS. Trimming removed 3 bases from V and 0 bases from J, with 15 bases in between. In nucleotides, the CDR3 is TGTGCCAGCAGTGATTCTAGGCAGGGGATAGCCAAAAACATTCAGTACTTC. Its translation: CASSDSRQGIAKNIQYF.

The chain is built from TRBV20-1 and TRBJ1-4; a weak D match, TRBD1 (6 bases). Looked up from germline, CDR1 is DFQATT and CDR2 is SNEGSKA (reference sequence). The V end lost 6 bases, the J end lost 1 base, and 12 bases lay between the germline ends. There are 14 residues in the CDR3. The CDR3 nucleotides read TGCAGTGCGGTCCCAGGGGAAACTAATGAAAAACTGTTTTTT. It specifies CSAVPGETNEKLFF.

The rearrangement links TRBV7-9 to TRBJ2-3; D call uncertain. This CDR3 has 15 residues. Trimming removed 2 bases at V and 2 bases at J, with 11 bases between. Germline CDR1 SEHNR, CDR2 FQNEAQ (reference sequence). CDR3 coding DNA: TGTGCCAGCAGCTTACTCGTTGACTCCACAGATACGCAGTATTTT. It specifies CASSLLVDSTDTQYF.

The CDR3 nucleotides read TGCGCCAGCAGTGATTCAGCGGGAAGGGCCGGGGAGCTGTTTTTT. Its protein is CASSDSAGRAGELFF. The V call is TRBV10-1, the J call TRBJ2-2; 7 bases fit TRBD2. Trimming took 3 bases from V and 6 from J; bases not matched to a gene: 7. The CDR3 loop spans 15 amino acids. Germline V gives CDR1 WNHNN, CDR2 SYGVQD (reference sequence).

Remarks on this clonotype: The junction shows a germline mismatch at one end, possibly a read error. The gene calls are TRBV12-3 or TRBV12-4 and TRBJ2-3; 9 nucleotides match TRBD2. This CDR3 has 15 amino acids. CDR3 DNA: TGTGCCAGCAGCAGGGGAGCGGGGGGCACAGATGCGCAGTATTTT. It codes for CASSRGAGGTDAQYF.

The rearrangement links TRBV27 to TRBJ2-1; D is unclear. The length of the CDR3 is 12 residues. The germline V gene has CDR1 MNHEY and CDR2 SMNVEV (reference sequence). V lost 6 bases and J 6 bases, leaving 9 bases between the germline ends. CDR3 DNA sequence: TGTGCCAGCAGACGACATAGCAATGAGCAGTTCTTC. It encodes CASRRHSNEQFF.

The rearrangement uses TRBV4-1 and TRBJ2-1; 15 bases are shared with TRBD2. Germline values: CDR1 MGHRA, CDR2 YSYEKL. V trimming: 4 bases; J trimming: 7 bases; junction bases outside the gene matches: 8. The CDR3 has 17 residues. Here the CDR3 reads CASSLVIGTSGGNEQFF. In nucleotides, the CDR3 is TGCGCCAGCAGCCTGGTAATCGGGACTAGCGGGGGGAATGAGCAGTTCTTC.

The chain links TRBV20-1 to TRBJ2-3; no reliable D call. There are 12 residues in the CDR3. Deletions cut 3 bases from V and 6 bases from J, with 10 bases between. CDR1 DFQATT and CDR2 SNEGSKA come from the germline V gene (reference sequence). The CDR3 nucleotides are TGCAGTGCTAGTAAGACGTCGGATACGCAGTATTTT. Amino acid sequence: CSASKTSDTQYF.

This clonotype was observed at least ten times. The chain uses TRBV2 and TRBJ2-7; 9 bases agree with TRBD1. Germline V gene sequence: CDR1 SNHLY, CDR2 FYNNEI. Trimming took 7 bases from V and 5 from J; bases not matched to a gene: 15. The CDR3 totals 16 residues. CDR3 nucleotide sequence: TGTGCCAGCACCAACTGGCCGGGACAGGGCTCAGACGAGCAGTACTTC. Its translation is CASTNWPGQGSDEQYF.

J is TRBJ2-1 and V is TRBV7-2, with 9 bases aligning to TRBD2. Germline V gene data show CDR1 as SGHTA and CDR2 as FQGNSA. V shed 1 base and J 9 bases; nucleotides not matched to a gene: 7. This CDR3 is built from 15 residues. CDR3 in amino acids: CASSLVAGGQSEQFF. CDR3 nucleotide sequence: TGTGCCAGCAGCTTAGTTGCGGGGGGGCAGAGTGAGCAGTTCTTC.

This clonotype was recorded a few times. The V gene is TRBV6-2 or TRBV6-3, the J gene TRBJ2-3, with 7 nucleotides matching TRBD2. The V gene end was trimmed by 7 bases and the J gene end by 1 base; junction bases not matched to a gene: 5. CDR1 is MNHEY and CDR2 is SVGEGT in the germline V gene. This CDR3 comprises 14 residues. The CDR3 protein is CASKSGDRTDTQYF. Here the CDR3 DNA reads TGTGCCAGCAAAAGCGGGGACCGCACAGATACGCAGTATTTT.

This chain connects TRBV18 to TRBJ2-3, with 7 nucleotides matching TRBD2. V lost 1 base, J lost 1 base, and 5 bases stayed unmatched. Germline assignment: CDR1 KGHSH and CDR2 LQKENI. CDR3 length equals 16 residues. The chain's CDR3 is CASSPQNSGGTDTQYF. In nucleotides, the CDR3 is TGTGCCAGCTCACCACAGAACAGCGGGGGCACAGATACGCAGTATTTT.

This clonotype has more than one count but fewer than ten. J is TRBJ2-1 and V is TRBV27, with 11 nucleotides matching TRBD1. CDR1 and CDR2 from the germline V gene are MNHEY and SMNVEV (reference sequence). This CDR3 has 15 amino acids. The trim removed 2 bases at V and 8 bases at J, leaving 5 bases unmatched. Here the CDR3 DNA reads TGTGCCAGCAGTTTAGGGACAGGGGGGCTCCATGAGCAGTTCTTC. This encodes CASSLGTGGLHEQFF.

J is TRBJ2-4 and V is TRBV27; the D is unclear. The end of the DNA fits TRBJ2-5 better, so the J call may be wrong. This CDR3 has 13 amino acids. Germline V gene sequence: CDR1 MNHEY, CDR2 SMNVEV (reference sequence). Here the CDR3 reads CASSFPRQETQYF. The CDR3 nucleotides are TGTGCCAGCAGTTTCCCTCGCCAAGAGACCCAGTACTTC.